The 3 T cell receptor beta chains presented below share a single source sample, sequenced in a study of beta chain features in type 1 diabetes. Findings of the study overall: For Type 1 diabetes patients, all four CD4+ subsets carried TCRB CDR3s that were moderately but significantly shorter.

The antigens for these receptors are not known. Reverse transcription of all isolated RNA meant that expressed TCRB transcripts were sequenced. Profiled with immunoSEQ multiplex PCR; TCRdb holds only in-frame clones, not every one. The top ten hold around 0.01% of the sample, which has 300,000 to 450,000 clones, around 12% seen once. The specimen sequenced was naive CD4+ T cells from blood. The receptors stem from a woman under 30 with type 1 diabetes.

There are a few counts of this clone. The rearrangement links TRBV28 to TRBJ2-1; D is possibly TRBD2 (6 bases). Trimming removed 5 bases from V and 0 bases from J, with 17 bases in between. Germline CDR1 is MDHEN and CDR2 is SYDVKM. The CDR3 loop spans 17 amino acids. CDR3 nucleotides: TGTGCCAGCAGTGCAATCAGGGAGGAGGGCTCCTACAATGAGCAGTTCTTC. Translating it yields CASSAIREEGSYNEQFF.

This clone has only one observation. The chain recombines TRBV10-3 with TRBJ2-7; no clear D. Looked up from germline, CDR1 is ENHRY and CDR2 is SYGVKD. Trimming pared 0 bases from V and 3 bases from J, leaving 6 bases between. The CDR3 is made up of 13 amino acids. CDR3: CAISESTDYEQYF. The CDR3 DNA is TGTGCCATCAGTGAGTCGACTGACTACGAGCAGTACTTC.

This clone came up once. This chain joins TRBV20-1 and TRBJ1-1; the match to TRBD1 covers 10 bases. Per the germline V gene, CDR1 is DFQATT and CDR2 is SNEGSKA (reference sequence). The CDR3 covers 11 residues. V shed 5 bases, J shed 9 bases, and the junction held 3 bases outside the gene matches. The CDR3 coding sequence is TGCAGTGCTCCGGGACAGGGGAAAGCTTTCTTT. As protein: CSAPGQGKAFF.